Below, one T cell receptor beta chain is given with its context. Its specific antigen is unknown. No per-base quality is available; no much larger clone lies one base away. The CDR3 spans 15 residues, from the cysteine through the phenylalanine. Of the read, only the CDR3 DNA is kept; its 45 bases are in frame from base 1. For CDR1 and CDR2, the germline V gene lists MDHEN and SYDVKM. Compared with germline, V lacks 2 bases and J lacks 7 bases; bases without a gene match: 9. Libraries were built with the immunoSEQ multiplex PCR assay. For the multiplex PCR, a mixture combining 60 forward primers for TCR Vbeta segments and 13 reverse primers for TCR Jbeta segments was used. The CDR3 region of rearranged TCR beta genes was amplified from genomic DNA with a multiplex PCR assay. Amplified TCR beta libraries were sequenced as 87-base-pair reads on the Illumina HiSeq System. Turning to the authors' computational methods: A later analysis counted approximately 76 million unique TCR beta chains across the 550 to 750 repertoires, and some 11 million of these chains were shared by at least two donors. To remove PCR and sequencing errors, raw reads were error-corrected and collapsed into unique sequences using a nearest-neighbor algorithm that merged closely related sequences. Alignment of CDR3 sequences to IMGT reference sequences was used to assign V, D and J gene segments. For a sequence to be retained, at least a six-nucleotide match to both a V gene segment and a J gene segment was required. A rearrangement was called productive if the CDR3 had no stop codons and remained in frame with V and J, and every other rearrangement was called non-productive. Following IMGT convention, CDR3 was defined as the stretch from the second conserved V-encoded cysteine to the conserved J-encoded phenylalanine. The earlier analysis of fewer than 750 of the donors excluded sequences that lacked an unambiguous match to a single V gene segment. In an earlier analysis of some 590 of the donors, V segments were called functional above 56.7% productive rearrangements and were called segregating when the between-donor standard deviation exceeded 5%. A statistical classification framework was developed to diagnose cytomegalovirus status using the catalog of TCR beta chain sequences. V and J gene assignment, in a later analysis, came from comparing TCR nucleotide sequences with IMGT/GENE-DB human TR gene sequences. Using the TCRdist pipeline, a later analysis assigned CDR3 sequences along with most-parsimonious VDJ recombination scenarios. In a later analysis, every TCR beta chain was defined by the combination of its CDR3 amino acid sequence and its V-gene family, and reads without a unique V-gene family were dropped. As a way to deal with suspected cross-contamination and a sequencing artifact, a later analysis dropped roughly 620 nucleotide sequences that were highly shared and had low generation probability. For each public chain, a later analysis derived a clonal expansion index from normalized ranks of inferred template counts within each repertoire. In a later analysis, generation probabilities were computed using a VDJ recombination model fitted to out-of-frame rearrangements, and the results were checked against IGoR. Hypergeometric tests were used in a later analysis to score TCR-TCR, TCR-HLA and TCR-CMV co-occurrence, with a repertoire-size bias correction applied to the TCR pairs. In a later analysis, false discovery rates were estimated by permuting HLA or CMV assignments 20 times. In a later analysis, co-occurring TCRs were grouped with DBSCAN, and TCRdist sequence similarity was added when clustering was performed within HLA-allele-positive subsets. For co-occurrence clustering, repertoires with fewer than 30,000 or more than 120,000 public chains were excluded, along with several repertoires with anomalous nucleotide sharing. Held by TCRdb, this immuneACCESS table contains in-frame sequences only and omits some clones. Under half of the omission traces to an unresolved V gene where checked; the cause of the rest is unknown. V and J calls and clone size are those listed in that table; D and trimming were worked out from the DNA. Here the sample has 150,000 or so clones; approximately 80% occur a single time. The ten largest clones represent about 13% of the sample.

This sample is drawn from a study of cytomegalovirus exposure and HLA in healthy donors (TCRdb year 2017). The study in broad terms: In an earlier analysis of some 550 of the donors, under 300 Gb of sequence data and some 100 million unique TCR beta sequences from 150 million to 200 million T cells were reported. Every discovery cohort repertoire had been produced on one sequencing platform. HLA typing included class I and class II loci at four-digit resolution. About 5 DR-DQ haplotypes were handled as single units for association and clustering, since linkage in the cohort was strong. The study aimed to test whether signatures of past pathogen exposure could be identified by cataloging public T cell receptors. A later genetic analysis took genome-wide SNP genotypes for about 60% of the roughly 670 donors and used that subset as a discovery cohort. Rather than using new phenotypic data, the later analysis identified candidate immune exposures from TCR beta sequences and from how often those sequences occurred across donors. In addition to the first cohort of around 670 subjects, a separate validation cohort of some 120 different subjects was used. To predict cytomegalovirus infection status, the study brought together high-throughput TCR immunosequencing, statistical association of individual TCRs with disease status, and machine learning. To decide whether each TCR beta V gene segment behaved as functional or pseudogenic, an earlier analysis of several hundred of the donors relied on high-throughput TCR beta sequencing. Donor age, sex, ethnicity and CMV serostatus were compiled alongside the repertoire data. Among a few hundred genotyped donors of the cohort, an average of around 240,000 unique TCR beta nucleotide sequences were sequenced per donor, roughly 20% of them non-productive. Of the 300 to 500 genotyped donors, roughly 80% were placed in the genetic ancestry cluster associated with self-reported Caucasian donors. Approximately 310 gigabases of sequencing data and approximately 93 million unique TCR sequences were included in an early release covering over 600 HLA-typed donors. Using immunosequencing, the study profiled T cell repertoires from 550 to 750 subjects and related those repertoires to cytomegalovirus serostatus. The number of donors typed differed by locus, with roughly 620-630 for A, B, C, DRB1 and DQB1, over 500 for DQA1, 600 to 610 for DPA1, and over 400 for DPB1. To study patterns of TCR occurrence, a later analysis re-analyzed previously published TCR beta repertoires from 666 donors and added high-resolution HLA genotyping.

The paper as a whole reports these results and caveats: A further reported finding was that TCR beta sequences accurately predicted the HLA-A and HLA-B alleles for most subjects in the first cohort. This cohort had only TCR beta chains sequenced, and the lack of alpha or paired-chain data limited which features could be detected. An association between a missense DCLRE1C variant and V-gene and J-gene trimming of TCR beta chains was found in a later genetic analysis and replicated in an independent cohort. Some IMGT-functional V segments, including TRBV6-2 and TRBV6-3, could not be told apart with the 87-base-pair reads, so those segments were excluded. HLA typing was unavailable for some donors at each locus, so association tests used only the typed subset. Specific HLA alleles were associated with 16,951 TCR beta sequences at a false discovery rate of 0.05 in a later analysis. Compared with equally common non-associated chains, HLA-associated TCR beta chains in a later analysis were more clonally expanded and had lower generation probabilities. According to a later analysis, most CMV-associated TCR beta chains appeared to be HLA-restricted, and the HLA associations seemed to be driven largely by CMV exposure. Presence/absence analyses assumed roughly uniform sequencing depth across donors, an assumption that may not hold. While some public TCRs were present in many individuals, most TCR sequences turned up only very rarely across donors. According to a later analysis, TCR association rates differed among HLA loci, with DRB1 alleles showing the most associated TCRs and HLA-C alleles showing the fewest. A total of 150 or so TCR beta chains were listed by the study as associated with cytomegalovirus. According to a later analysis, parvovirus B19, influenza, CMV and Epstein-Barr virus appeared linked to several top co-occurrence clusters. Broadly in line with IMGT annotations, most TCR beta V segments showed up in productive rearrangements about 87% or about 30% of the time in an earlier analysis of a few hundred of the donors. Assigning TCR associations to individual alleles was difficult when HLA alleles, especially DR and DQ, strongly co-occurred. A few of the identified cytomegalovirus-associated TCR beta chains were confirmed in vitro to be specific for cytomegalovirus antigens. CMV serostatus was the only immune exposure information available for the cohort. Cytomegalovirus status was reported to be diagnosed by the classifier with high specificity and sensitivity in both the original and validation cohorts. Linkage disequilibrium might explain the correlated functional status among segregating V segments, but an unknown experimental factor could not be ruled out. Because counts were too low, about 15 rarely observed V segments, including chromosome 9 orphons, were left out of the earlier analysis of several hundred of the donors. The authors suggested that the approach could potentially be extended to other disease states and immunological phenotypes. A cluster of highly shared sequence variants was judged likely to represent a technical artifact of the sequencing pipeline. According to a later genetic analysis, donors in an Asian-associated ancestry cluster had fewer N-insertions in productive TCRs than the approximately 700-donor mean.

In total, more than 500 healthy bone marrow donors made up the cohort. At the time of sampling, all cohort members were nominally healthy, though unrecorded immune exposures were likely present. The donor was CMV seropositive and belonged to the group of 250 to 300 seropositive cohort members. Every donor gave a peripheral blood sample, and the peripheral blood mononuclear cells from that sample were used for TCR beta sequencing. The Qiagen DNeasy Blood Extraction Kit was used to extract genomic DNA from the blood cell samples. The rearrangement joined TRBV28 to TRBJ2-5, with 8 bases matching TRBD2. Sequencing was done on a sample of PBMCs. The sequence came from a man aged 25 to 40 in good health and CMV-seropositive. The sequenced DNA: TGTGCCAGCAGTTTAGCACTAGCGGAGCTTCGGACCCAGTACTTC. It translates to CASSLALAELRTQYF.